These T cell receptor beta chains were read from a single sample in a study of blood T cells in healthy people across ages. TCRdb analysed the 5' RACE reads with MiXCR anew, one entry per CDR3 protein. The repertoire includes about 570,000 distinct CDR3 sequences, roughly 29% of them detected once, and roughly 20% sits in the top ten. Sequenced material: blood. The receptor source for this set is a woman in her seventies in good health. CDR3s include the opening cysteine and the closing phenylalanine or tryptophan. A D gene is named only where the DNA matches it firmly. Not all rows give a size; the values are once, few, many and, for expanded clones, a class.

J: TRBJ1-2
D: TRBD1
V: TRBV7-8
size: few
DNA: TGTGCCAGCAGCCCCCGACAGGGGATCTATATGAACTATGGCTACACCTTC
CDR3: CASSPRQGIYMNYGYTF

J: TRBJ2-5
D: .
V: TRBV9
size: .
DNA: TGTGCCAGCAGCGTAGTTGGGGGGAAAGAGACCCAGTACTTC
CDR3: CASSVVGGKETQYF

J: TRBJ1-4
D: TRBD1
V: TRBV15
size: .
DNA: TGTGCCACCAGAGATCACCGGGACAGGGGCAAAAAACTGTTTTTT
CDR3: CATRDHRDRGKKLFF

J: TRBJ1-1
D: .
V: TRBV5-1
size: few
DNA: TGCGCCAGCAGCTTGGATGGGGGGTATAATGAAGCTTTCTTT
CDR3: CASSLDGGYNEAFF

J: TRBJ2-2
D: TRBD2
V: TRBV12-3/TRBV12-4
size: .
DNA: TGTGCCAGCAGCTTCGCGACTAGCGGCACCGGGGAGCTGTTTTTT
CDR3: CASSFATSGTGELFF

J: TRBJ2-5
D: TRBD2
V: TRBV7-8
size: .
DNA: TGTGCCAGCAGCACTAGCGGGGCGCTCCAAGAGACCCAGTACTTC
CDR3: CASSTSGALQETQYF

J: TRBJ2-5
D: .
V: TRBV12-3/TRBV12-4
size: .
DNA: TGTGCCAGCAGGCGCCGGGACACAGGGATCCCATCGGACCGACAAGAGACCCAGTACTTC
CDR3: CASRRRDTGIPSDRQETQYF

J: TRBJ2-3
D: TRBD2
V: TRBV12-3/TRBV12-4
size: .
DNA: TGTGCCAGCAGTGGGGGTAGCGGGGGGCCTGGTACGCAGTATTTT
CDR3: CASSGGSGGPGTQYF

J: TRBJ2-7
D: .
V: TRBV10-3
size: .
DNA: TGTGCCGTTGCCCAGTCCAGCTCCTACGAGCAGTACTTC
CDR3: CAVAQSSSYEQYF

J: TRBJ2-3
D: .
V: TRBV7-2
size: .
DNA: TGTGCCAGCAGCTCGGGACCGTTGTTTTACCCAAGCACAGATACGCAGTATTTT
CDR3: CASSSGPLFYPSTDTQYF

J: TRBJ2-1
D: .
V: TRBV13
size: .
DNA: TGTGCCAGCAGCTTAGGCGACACAGGGCCTAGTGAGCAGTTCTTC
CDR3: CASSLGDTGPSEQFF

J: TRBJ2-7
D: .
V: TRBV28
size: .
DNA: TGTGCCAGCAGTAATACTAGGGTAAGGAACGAGCAGTACTTC
CDR3: CASSNTRVRNEQYF

J: TRBJ2-5
D: .
V: TRBV5-1
size: few
DNA: TGCGCCAGCAGTTCCCAAGGGATCGGGGAGACCCAGTACTTC
CDR3: CASSSQGIGETQYF

J: TRBJ2-5
D: .
V: TRBV6-1
size: few
DNA: TGTGCCAGCAGTGAAGACTCACCGGGGAGTGAGGAGCAGTACTTC
CDR3: CASSEDSPGSEEQYF

J: TRBJ1-4
D: .
V: TRBV29-1
size: many
DNA: TGCAGCGTTGACGTAGGGCAGAGTGAAAAACTGTTTTTT
CDR3: CSVDVGQSEKLFF

J: TRBJ1-5
D: .
V: TRBV20-1
size: few
DNA: TGCAGTGCCAATGAGGCGGTCAATCAGCCCCAGCATTTT
CDR3: CSANEAVNQPQHF